These 28 T cell receptor beta chains share one sample of origin, sequenced in a study of blood T cell repertoires in COVID-19. Here immunoSEQ multiplex PCR was the method, and the copy in TCRdb shows in-frame clones only, minus some. The profile shows about 170,000 clones, approximately 84% of them singletons. Sequenced sample: peripheral blood. The receptor set was obtained from a man aged 70-80 years with active or convalescent COVID-19.

V usage is TRBV27 and J usage is TRBJ1-2, with 8 nucleotides matching TRBD1. The CDR3 has 14 residues. CDR1 is MNHEY, CDR2 SMNVEV, per germline (reference sequence). Unmatched junction bases numbered 4, after V lost 0 bases and J lost 7 bases. CDR3 nucleotide sequence: TGTGCCAGCAGTTTATCGCCAGGGGGCCCTGGCTACACCTTC. Its protein is CASSLSPGGPGYTF.

This sequence joins TRBV7-8 and TRBJ2-7; TRBD1 matches 10 bases. J was trimmed by 6 bases and V by 8 bases; bases with no gene match: 7. The CDR3 sequence is 13 residues long. Per germline, CDR1 SGHVS and CDR2 FQNEAQ. CDR3 amino acids: CASCRDRGGEQYF. DNA of the CDR3: TGTGCCAGCTGCCGGGACAGGGGTGGCGAGCAGTACTTC.

J is TRBJ2-3 and V is TRBV5-4; D is perhaps TRBD1 (6 bases). The CDR3 is 15 residues long. Trimming took off 1 base at V and 0 bases at J, with 9 bases between the two ends. Germline V gives CDR1 SGHNT, CDR2 YYREEE (reference sequence). DNA of the CDR3: TGTGCCAGCAGCTTGAGACAGGCTAGCACAGATACGCAGTATTTT. It translates to CASSLRQASTDTQYF.

V is TRBV7-8 and J is TRBJ1-5, with a weak D call TRBD1 (5 bases). In germline, CDR1 is SGHVS, CDR2 FQNEAQ. This CDR3 has 10 amino acids. Trimming pared 9 bases from V and 7 bases from J, leaving 7 bases between. The CDR3 sequence: CASGGQPQHF. Written as DNA, the CDR3 is TGTGCCAGTGGGGGGCAGCCCCAGCATTTT. Together with reference TRBV7-8 and TRBJ1-5, the CDR3 gives the full variable domain: GAGVSQSPRYKVAKRGQDVALRCDPISGHVSLFWYQQALGQGPEFLTYFQNEAQLDKSGLPSDRFFAERPEGSVSTLKIQRTQQEDSAVYLCASGGQPQHFGDGTRLSIL.

This sequence joins TRBV24-1 and TRBJ2-1; possibly TRBD2 for D (5 bases). V lost 4 bases to trimming and J lost 0 bases, with 15 bases between them. This CDR3 spans 17 amino acids. Looked up from germline, CDR1 is KGHDR and CDR2 is SFDVKD. In nucleotides, the CDR3 is TGTGCCACCAGTGACCCCGGACTCCAAAGCTCCTACAATGAGCAGTTCTTC. Translation gives CATSDPGLQSSYNEQFF.

The rearrangement links TRBV7-2 to TRBJ2-7; possibly TRBD2 for D (6 bases). Germline values: CDR1 SGHTA, CDR2 FQGNSA. V was trimmed by 5 bases and J by 4 bases, leaving 9 bases between them. The CDR3 length is 12 residues. The CDR3 DNA is TGTGCCAGCAGCCCCCGGGGGTACGAGCAGTACTTC. As protein: CASSPRGYEQYF.

This clone was recorded once. V usage is TRBV27 and J usage is TRBJ2-7; TRBD2 matches at 8 bases. The CDR3 sequence is 15 residues long. J gave up 2 bases and V 6 bases, and 9 bases lay outside the gene matches. Looked up from germline, CDR1 is MNHEY and CDR2 is SMNVEV (reference sequence). The CDR3 nucleotides read TGTGCCAGCAGACCAAGCGGGAGCTCTACCTACGAGCAGTACTTC. Its translation is CASRPSGSSTYEQYF.

The gene calls are TRBV4-3 and TRBJ2-4; D possibly corresponds to TRBD2 (7 bases). From germline, CDR1 is LGHNA and CDR2 YSLEER. The CDR3 is 17 amino acids. Trimming removed 0 bases at V and 0 bases at J, with 12 bases between. In DNA form, the CDR3 reads TGCGCCAGCAGCCAAGATGGGGGGGGGCTAGCCAAAAACATTCAGTACTTC. It specifies CASSQDGGGLAKNIQYF.

The chain carries TRBV5-8 and TRBJ1-1, with TRBD1 matching over 7 bases. Germline V gene data show CDR1 as SGHTS and CDR2 as YDEGEE. This CDR3 spans 15 amino acids. The ends lost 4 bases at V and 5 bases at J; junction bases unmatched: 11. The CDR3 DNA follows: TGTGCCAGCAGCCCGATGAGGGGGCGCGGAACTGAAGCTTTCTTT. Amino acids: CASSPMRGRGTEAFF.

CDR3 in DNA: TGTGCCAGCACCCCCGGCCCAGGCTATGGCTACACCTTC. Translated: CASTPGPGYGYTF. The chain couples TRBV28 to TRBJ1-2; D call uncertain. The CDR3 loop spans 13 amino acids. Germline V CDR1 and CDR2: MDHEN, SYDVKM. V gave up 7 bases and J gave up 4 bases, with 13 bases separating them.

This chain uses TRBV7-8 with TRBJ2-2, with TRBD2 matching over 8 bases. Losses at the gene ends were 1 base for V and 8 bases for J; bases not matched to a gene: 9. Looked up from germline, CDR1 is SGHVS and CDR2 is FQNEAQ. This CDR3 spans 16 amino acids. DNA of the CDR3: TGTGCCAGCAGCTTAGGACCGGGACTAGGGCTGGGGGAGCTGTTTTTT. Translated, it gives CASSLGPGLGLGELFF.

This clone was counted a single time. This rearrangement joins TRBV29-1 to TRBJ1-4; the D gene is possibly TRBD1 (5 bases). From germline, CDR1 is SQVTM and CDR2 ANQGSEA. This CDR3 spans 15 amino acids. Trimming removed 6 bases at V and 12 bases at J, with 26 bases between. The DNA of the CDR3 is TGCAGCGTCGTACCGCCGGGGACCGAGTGGGGGGAACTGTTTTTT. It specifies CSVVPPGTEWGELFF.

This clone came up once. The V call is TRBV30, the J call TRBJ1-2, with 9 bases identical to TRBD1. V lost 3 bases and J lost 8; bases outside the gene matches: 4. CDR1 and CDR2 from the germline V gene are GTSNPN and SVGIG (reference sequence). The length of the CDR3 is 12 residues. For the CDR3, the DNA is TGTGCCTGGAGAAGGACAGGGGCAGGCTACACCTTC. Translating gives CAWRRTGAGYTF.

The chain recombines TRBV6-1 with TRBJ1-2; weak D call: TRBD1 (6 bases). Trimming left V 1 base short and J 9 bases short, with 21 bases between. From germline, CDR1 is MNHNS and CDR2 SASEGT. This CDR3 has 16 residues. The CDR3 protein is CASSEGTVWVIWSYTF. The CDR3 DNA follows: TGTGCCAGCAGTGAAGGGACAGTATGGGTAATATGGAGCTACACCTTC.

V usage is TRBV19 and J usage is TRBJ2-2; no clear D. CDR3 size: 14 residues. Deletions cut 3 bases from V and 7 bases from J, with 12 bases between. Per germline, CDR1 LNHDA and CDR2 SQIVND (reference sequence). This chain's CDR3 is CASSIGPTSGELFF. The CDR3, as DNA: TGTGCCAGTAGTATTGGTCCCACGAGCGGGGAGCTGTTTTTT.

The chain recombines TRBV7-2 with TRBJ2-5; 10 bases agree with TRBD2. Germline V CDR1 and CDR2: SGHTA, FQGNSA. The CDR3 totals 16 residues. The V gene end was trimmed by 5 bases and the J gene end by 6 bases; junction bases not matched to a gene: 12. CDR3 sequence (DNA): TGTGCCAGCAGCCTGCGGACTAGCGGCCTCGGAAAGACCCAGTACTTC. It specifies CASSLRTSGLGKTQYF.

The chain is built from TRBV11-3 and TRBJ2-2, with D possibly matching TRBD1 (6 bases). Trimming removed 6 bases at V and 5 bases at J, with 10 bases between. This CDR3 region has 13 residues. The germline V gene encodes CDR1 SGHNT and CDR2 YENEEA. CDR3 protein: CASRKGGTGELFF. The DNA of the CDR3 is TGTGCCAGCAGGAAAGGGGGAACCGGGGAGCTGTTTTTT.

The chain uses TRBV3-1 (or the pseudogene TRBV3-2) and TRBJ2-2; TRBD1 matches 7 bases. Trimming took 1 base from V and 1 from J; bases not matched to a gene: 9. Germline V gene data show CDR1 as LGHDT and CDR2 as YNNKEL (reference sequence). This CDR3 has 18 residues. The CDR3 here is CASSQVGQARKNTGELFF. DNA for the CDR3: TGTGCCAGCAGCCAAGTTGGACAGGCCCGGAAGAACACCGGGGAGCTGTTTTTT.

This clone was observed a single time. This rearrangement joins TRBV27 to TRBJ1-1; no clear D. From germline, CDR1 is MNHEY and CDR2 SMNVEV (reference sequence). The CDR3 totals 13 residues. V gave up 6 bases and J gave up 5 bases, with 13 bases separating them. DNA of the CDR3: TGTGCCAGCAGCCCTCAGTGGAGGACTGAAGCTTTCTTT. The encoded protein is CASSPQWRTEAFF.

The V gene is TRBV5-8, the J gene TRBJ2-4, with 9 positions matching TRBD1. Per the germline V gene, CDR1 is SGHTS and CDR2 is YDEGEE. V lost 1 base, J lost 6 bases, and 8 bases stayed unmatched. This CDR3 is 16 amino acids long. The CDR3 loop is CASSLMDRGYGNIQYF. CDR3 DNA sequence: TGTGCCAGCAGCTTGATGGACAGGGGCTATGGAAACATTCAGTACTTC.

This chain links TRBV4-3 with TRBJ2-2; 8 bases match TRBD2. Germline-derived CDR1 and CDR2 are LGHNA and YSLEER. The ends lost 4 bases at V and 0 bases at J; junction bases unmatched: 10. CDR3 length equals 18 residues. The CDR3 reads CASSPYGAGATNTGELFF. The CDR3 nucleotides are TGCGCCAGCAGCCCCTACGGAGCGGGGGCTACGAACACCGGGGAGCTGTTTTTT.

V usage is TRBV11-3 and J usage is TRBJ2-2, with a possible D match to TRBD2 (6 bases). Germline-derived CDR1 and CDR2 are SGHNT and YENEEA. With 8 bases removed from V and 0 bases from J, the gap between germline ends came to 10 bases. This CDR3 comprises 14 residues. CDR3 sequence: CASSRGTNTGELFF. The CDR3, as DNA: TGTGCCAGCTCGCGGGGAACGAACACCGGGGAGCTGTTTTTT.

This chain links TRBV7-9 with TRBJ2-7; 7 bases fit TRBD2. V was pared by 5 bases and J by 1 base, with 5 bases of the junction left unmatched. CDR1 and CDR2 (germline): SEHNR, FQNEAQ (reference sequence). The CDR3 length is 14 residues. Written as DNA, the CDR3 is TGTGCCAGCAGCCCCGCGGGGGTATCCTACGAGCAGTACTTC. Translated, it gives CASSPAGVSYEQYF.

The rearrangement joins TRBV6-1 to TRBJ1-5; 10 bases map to TRBD1. The CDR3 loop spans 17 amino acids. CDR1 and CDR2 from the germline V gene are MNHNS and SASEGT. The J segment lost 0 bases and the V segment lost 6 bases, leaving 8 bases of the junction unmatched. CDR3 DNA: TGTGCCAGCAGAGAACGGGGACAGGGGTATAGCAATCAGCCCCAGCATTTT. Its translation: CASRERGQGYSNQPQHF.

This clone was found a few times. The chain links TRBV12-3 or TRBV12-4 to TRBJ1-1, with D uncertain. This CDR3 has 12 amino acids. Trimming left V 7 bases short and J 8 bases short, with 14 bases between. In nucleotides, the CDR3 is TGTGCCAGCACCTTCGGGGAATTGGAAGCTTTCTTT. Its translation is CASTFGELEAFF.

This chain connects TRBV14 to TRBJ1-1, with 9 bases aligning to TRBD1. CDR3 size: 13 residues. With 1 base clipped from V and 10 bases from J, the junction kept 4 bases outside the gene matches. Germline-derived CDR1 and CDR2 are SGHDN and FVKESK. The CDR3 region is CASSQAGTGRAFF. The DNA of the CDR3 is TGTGCCAGCAGCCAAGCCGGGACAGGGAGAGCTTTCTTT.

This chain connects TRBV3-1 (or the pseudogene TRBV3-2) to TRBJ2-7; D gene ambiguous. V lost 1 base and J lost 2, with 6 bases in between. Germline V lookup: CDR1 LGHDT, CDR2 YNNKEL (reference sequence). The CDR3 spans 13 residues. The CDR3: CASSQAPAYEQYF. CDR3 DNA sequence: TGTGCCAGCAGCCAAGCCCCTGCCTACGAGCAGTACTTC.

This chain uses TRBV6-1 with TRBJ2-6; D unresolved. The CDR3 covers 14 residues. Germline V gene lookup returns CDR1 MNHNS and CDR2 SASEGT. V lost 1 base and J lost 3, with 4 bases in between. CDR3 bases: TGTGCCAGCAGTGAAGTTATTGGGGCCAACGTCCTGACTTTC. Encoded protein: CASSEVIGANVLTF.